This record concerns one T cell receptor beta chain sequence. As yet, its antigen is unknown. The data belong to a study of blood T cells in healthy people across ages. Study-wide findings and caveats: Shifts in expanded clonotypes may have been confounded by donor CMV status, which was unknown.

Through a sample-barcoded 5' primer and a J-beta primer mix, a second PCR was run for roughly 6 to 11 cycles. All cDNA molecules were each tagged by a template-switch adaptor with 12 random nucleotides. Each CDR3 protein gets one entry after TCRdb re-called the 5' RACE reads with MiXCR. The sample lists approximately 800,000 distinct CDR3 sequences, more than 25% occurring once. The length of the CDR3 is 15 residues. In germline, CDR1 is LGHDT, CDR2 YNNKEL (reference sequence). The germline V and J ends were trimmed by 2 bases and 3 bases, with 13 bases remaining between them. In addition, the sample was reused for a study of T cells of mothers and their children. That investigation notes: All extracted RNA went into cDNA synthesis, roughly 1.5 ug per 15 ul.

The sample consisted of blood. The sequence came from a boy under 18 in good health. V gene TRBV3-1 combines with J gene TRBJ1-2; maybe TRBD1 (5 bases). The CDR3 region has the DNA TGTGCCAGCAGCCAAATGTTAGGGGTTGACTATGGCTACACCTTC. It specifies CASSQMLGVDYGYTF.